This record concerns one T cell receptor (beta chain) sequence. This entry belongs to a study of blood T cell repertoires in COVID-19. Study background: PBMCs, B-cell-depleted T cells, or T cells were the source of the cDNA or gDNA that made up the material.

CDR1 is KGHSH, CDR2 LQKENI, per germline. Germline trimming cut 2 bases from V and 4 bases from J; bases unmatched to any gene: 7. The CDR3 totals 15 residues. As originally analysed: Amplification of reference gene primers was used by the study to estimate nucleated cell counts. Repertoires were generated with immunoSEQ multiplex PCR, while TCRdb's copy carries only in-frame clones and drops some. V, J and clone size are those of that table, while D and trimming were read from the DNA. The sample records 150,000 to 200,000 clones, 80% to 90% being singletons. The sample consisted of peripheral blood. The rearrangement links TRBV18 to TRBJ2-7; 8 nucleotides line up with TRBD1. This receptor was obtained from a man between 50 and 59 years old with active or convalescent COVID-19. The CDR3 bases are TGTGCCAGCTCACCATTGGACAGGGACGTATACGAGCAGTACTTC. This encodes CASSPLDRDVYEQYF. The full variable domain, in which reference TRBV18 and TRBJ2-7 provide the parts outside the CDR3, is NAGVMQNPRHLVRRRGQEARLRCSPMKGHSHVYWYRQLPEEGLKFMVYLQKENIIDESGMPKERFSAEFPKEGPSILRIQQVVRGDSAAYFCASSPLDRDVYEQYFGPGTRLTVT.